The present TCR beta chain was sequenced within a study of response to subunit inactivated influenza vaccine. Each CDR3 protein gets one entry after TCRdb re-called the RT-PCR reads with MiXCR. The sample includes approximately 500,000 distinct CDR3 sequences, 13% of them seen just once. Between the trimmed V and J ends, which lost 4 bases and 6 bases, there was a span of 14 bases. This CDR3 is built from 15 residues. In germline, CDR1 is KGHDR, CDR2 SFDVKD. In its sample, this clonotype was seen a few times. The chain combines TRBV24-1 with TRBJ2-2, with a possible D match to TRBD1 (6 bases). Specimen: PBMCs from blood, collected 45 days after vaccination. The receptor comes from a man in his fifties who received an inactivated influenza vaccine. For the CDR3, the DNA is TGTGCCACCAGTGAATTACAGGGCCGGGCCGGGGAGCTGTTTTTT. It yields the protein CATSELQGRAGELFF.